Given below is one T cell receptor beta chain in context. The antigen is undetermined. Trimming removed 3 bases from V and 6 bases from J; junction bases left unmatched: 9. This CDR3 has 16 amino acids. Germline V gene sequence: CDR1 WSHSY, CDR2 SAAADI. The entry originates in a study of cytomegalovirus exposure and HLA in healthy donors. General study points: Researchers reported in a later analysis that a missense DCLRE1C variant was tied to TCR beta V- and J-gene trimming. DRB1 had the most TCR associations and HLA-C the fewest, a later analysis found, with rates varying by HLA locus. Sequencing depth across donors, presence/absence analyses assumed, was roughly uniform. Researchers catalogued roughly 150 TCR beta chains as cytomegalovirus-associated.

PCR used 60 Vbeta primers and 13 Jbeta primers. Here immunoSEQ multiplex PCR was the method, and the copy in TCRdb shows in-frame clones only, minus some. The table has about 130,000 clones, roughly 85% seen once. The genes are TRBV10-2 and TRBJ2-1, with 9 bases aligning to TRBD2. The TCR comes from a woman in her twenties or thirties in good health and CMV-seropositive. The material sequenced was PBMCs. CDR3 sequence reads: CASSDPSGAIVNEQFF. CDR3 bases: TGCGCCAGCAGTGACCCTAGCGGGGCCATAGTCAATGAGCAGTTCTTC.